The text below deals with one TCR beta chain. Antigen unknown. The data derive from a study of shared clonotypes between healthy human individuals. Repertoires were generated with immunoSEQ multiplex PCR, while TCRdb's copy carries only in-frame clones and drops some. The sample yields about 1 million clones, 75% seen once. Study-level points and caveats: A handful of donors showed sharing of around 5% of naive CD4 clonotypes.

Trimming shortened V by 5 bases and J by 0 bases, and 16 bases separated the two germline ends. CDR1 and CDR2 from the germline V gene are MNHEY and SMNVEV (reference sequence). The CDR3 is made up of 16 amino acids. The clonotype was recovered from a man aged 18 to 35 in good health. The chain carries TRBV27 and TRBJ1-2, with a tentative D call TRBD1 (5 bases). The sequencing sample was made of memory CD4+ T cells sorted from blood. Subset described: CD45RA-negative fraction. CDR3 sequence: CASSVSGPLANYGYTF. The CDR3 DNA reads TGTGCCAGCAGTGTTTCGGGGCCGTTAGCTAACTATGGCTACACCTTC.